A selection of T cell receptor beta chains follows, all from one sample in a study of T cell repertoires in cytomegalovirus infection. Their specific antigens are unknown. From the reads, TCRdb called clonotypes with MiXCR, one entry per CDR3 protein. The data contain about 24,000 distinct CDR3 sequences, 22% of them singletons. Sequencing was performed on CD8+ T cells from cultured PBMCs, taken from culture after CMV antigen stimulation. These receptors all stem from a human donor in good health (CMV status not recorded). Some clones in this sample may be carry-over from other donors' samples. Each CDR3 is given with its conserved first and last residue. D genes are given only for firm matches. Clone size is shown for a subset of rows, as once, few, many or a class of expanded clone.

CDR3aa: CASSLFESSQPQHF
CDR3nt: TGTGCCAGCAGTTTATTTGAAAGCAGCCAGCCCCAGCATTTT
v_gene: TRBV27
abundance: few
d_gene: NA
j_gene: TRBJ1-5

CDR3aa: CASSSTTGQDPYGYTF
CDR3nt: TGTGCCAGCAGTTCGACGACAGGGCAAGACCCTTATGGCTACACCTTC
v_gene: TRBV27
abundance: NA
d_gene: TRBD1
j_gene: TRBJ1-2

CDR3aa: CASSGGVEDLLSYEQYF
CDR3nt: TGTGCCAGCAGCGGTGGAGTAGAGGACCTACTCTCCTACGAGCAGTACTTC
v_gene: TRBV7-9
abundance: many
d_gene: NA
j_gene: TRBJ2-7

CDR3aa: CASIGVNEKLFF
CDR3nt: TGTGCCAGCATCGGGGTTAATGAAAAACTGTTTTTT
v_gene: TRBV25-1
abundance: few
d_gene: NA
j_gene: TRBJ1-4

CDR3aa: CASSFGGGGKETQYF
CDR3nt: TGTGCCAGCAGCTTCGGGGGCGGGGGGAAGGAGACCCAGTACTTC
v_gene: TRBV7-8
abundance: many
d_gene: TRBD2
j_gene: TRBJ2-5

CDR3aa: CSAGTDYNSPLHF
CDR3nt: TGCAGTGCGGGGACAGACTATAATTCACCCCTCCACTTT
v_gene: TRBV20-1
abundance: few
d_gene: TRBD1
j_gene: TRBJ1-6

CDR3aa: CASSLARSNEQYF
CDR3nt: TGTGCCAGCAGCTTAGCTAGGTCCAACGAGCAGTACTTC
v_gene: TRBV7-6
abundance: once
d_gene: NA
j_gene: TRBJ2-7

CDR3aa: CASSPRTGEDYEQYF
CDR3nt: TGTGCCAGCAGCCCCCGGACAGGGGAGGACTACGAGCAGTACTTC
v_gene: TRBV7-8
abundance: NA
d_gene: TRBD1
j_gene: TRBJ2-7

CDR3aa: CASTRTRTGELFF
CDR3nt: TGTGCCAGCACCAGAACGCGGACCGGGGAGCTGTTTTTT
v_gene: TRBV11-2
abundance: many
d_gene: NA
j_gene: TRBJ2-2

CDR3aa: CASSPLGRGVDEQYF
CDR3nt: TGTGCCAGCAGTCCCCTCGGTAGAGGGGTCGACGAGCAGTACTTC
v_gene: TRBV27
abundance: few
d_gene: NA
j_gene: TRBJ2-7

CDR3aa: CASSEWHGTGELFF
CDR3nt: TGTGCCAGCAGTGAATGGCATGGCACCGGGGAGCTGTTTTTT
v_gene: TRBV2
abundance: many
d_gene: NA
j_gene: TRBJ2-2

CDR3aa: CASSQDRNAGEQYF
CDR3nt: TGCGCCAGCAGCCAAGATCGGAACGCGGGGGAGCAGTACTTC
v_gene: TRBV4-1
abundance: few
d_gene: NA
j_gene: TRBJ2-7

CDR3aa: CASRTSRGGLEAEAFF
CDR3nt: TGTGCCAGCAGGACCTCTCGGGGGGGGTTGGAGGCTGAAGCTTTCTTT
v_gene: TRBV2
abundance: few
d_gene: NA
j_gene: TRBJ1-1